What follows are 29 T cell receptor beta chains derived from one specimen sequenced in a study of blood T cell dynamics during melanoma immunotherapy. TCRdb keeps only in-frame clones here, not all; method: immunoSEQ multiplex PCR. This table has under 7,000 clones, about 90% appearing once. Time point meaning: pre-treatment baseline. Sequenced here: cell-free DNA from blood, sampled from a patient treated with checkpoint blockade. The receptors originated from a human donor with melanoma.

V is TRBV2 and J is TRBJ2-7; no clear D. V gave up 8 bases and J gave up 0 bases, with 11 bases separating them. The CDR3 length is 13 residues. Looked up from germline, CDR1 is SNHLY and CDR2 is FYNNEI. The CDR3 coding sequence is TGTGCCAGCTCTTTACGGAGCTCCTACGAGCAGTACTTC. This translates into CASSLRSSYEQYF. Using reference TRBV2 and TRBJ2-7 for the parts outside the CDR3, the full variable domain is EPEVTQTPSHQVTQMGQEVILRCVPISNHLYFYWYRQILGQKVEFLVSFYNNEISEKSEIFDDQFSVERPDGSNFTLKIRSTKLEDSAMYFCASSLRSSYEQYFGPGTRLTVT.

CDR3 sequence (DNA): TGTGCCAGCAGCAGTAGCGTCTCGTACAATGAGCAGTTCTTC. It specifies CASSSSVSYNEQFF. The genes are TRBV9 and TRBJ2-1; possible D gene TRBD2, 5 bases. This CDR3 is built from 14 residues. V lost 4 bases and J lost 4, with 12 bases in between. Germline V CDR1 and CDR2: SGDLS, YYNGEE.

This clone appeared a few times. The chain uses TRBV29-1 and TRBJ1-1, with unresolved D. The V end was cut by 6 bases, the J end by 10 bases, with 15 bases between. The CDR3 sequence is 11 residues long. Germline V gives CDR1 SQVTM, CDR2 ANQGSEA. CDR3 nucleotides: TGCAGCGTGGCCGTAGGATCTCCAGCTTTCTTT. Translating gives CSVAVGSPAFF.

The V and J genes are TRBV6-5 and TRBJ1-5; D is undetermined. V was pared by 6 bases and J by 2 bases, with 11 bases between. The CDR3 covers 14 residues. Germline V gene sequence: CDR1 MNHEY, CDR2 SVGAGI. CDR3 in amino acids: CASRRDTRNQPQHF. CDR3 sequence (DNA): TGTGCCAGCAGGAGGGATACGCGCAATCAGCCCCAGCATTTT.

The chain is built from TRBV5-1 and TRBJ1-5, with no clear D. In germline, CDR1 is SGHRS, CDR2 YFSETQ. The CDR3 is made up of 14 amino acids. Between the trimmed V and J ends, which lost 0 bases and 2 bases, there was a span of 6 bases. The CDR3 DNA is TGCGCCAGCAGCTTGGATCAAGGCAATCAGCCCCAGCATTTT. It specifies CASSLDQGNQPQHF.

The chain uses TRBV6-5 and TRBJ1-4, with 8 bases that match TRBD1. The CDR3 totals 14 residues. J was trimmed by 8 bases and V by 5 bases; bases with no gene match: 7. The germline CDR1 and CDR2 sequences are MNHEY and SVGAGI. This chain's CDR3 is CASSPQGVGEKLFF. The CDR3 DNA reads TGTGCCAGCAGTCCACAGGGGGTGGGAGAAAAACTGTTTTTT.

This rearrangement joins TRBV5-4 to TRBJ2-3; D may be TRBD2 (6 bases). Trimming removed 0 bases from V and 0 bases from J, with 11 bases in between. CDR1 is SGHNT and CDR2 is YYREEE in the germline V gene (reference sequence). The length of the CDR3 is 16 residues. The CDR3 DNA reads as TGTGCCAGCAGCTTGGCCGGGACTGCTAGCACAGATACGCAGTATTTT. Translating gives CASSLAGTASTDTQYF.

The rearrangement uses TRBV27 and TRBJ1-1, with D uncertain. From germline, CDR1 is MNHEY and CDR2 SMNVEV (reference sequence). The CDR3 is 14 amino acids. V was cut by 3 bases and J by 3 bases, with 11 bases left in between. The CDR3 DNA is TGTGCCAGCAGTTTTAGGGTTCGGCACACTGAAGCTTTCTTT. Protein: CASSFRVRHTEAFF.

The CDR3 loop is CASSDSVAYEQYF. The CDR3 nucleotides are TGTGCCAGCAGTGACAGCGTGGCCTACGAGCAGTACTTC. The chain links TRBV6-1 to TRBJ2-7; D remains ambiguous. Deletions cut 3 bases from V and 2 bases from J, with 8 bases between. This CDR3 comprises 13 residues. CDR1 and CDR2 (germline): MNHNS, SASEGT.

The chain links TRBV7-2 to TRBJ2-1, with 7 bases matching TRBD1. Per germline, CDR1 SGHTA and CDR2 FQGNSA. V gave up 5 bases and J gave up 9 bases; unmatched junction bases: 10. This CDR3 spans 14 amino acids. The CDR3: CASSPGQDGAEQFF. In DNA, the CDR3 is TGTGCCAGCAGCCCCGGACAGGACGGCGCTGAGCAGTTCTTC.

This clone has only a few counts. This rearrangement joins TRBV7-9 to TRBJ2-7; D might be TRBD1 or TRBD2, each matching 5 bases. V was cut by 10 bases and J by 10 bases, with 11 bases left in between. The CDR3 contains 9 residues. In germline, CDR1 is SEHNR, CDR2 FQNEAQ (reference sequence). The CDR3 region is CANGWDQYF. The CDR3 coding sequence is TGTGCCAACGGATGGGACCAGTACTTC.

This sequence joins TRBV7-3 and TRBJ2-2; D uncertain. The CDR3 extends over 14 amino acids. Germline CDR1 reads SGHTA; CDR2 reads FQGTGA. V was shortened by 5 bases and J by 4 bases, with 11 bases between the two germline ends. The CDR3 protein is CASSPASPTGELFF. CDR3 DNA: TGTGCCAGCAGCCCCGCCTCCCCCACCGGGGAGCTGTTTTTT.

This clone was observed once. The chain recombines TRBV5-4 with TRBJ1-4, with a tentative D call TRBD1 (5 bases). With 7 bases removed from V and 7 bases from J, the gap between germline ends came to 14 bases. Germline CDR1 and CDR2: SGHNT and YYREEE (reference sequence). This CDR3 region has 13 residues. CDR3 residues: CASGEQGSEKLFF. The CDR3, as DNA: TGTGCCAGCGGGGAGCAGGGAAGTGAAAAACTGTTTTTT.

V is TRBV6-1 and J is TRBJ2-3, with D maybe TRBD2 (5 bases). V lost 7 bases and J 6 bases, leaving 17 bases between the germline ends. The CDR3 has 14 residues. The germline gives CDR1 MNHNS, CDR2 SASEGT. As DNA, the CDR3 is TGTGCCAGCACCGAACGGGGAAGAGGGGATACGCAGTATTTT. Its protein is CASTERGRGDTQYF.

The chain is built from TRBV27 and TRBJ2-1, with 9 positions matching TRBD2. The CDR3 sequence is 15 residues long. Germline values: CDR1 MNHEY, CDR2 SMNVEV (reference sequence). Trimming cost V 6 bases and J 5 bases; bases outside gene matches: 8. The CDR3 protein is CASRRGGRDNNEQFF. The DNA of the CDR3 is TGTGCCAGCAGGAGAGGCGGGAGGGATAACAATGAGCAGTTCTTC.

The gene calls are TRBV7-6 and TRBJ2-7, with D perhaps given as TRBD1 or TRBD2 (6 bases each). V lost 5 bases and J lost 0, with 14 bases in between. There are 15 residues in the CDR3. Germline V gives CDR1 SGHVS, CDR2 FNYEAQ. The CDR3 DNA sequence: TGTGCCAGCAGCCGAGGGGGGACAATCTCCTACGAGCAGTACTTC. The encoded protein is CASSRGGTISYEQYF.

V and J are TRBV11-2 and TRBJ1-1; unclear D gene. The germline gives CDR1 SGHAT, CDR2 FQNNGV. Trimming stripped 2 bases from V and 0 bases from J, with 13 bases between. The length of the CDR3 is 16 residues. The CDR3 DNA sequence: TGTGCCAGCAGCTTAAGGGAAGACTCTCTGAACACTGAAGCTTTCTTT. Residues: CASSLREDSLNTEAFF. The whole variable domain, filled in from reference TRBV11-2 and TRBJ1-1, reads EAGVAQSPRYKIIEKRQSVAFWCNPISGHATLYWYQQILGQGPKLLIQFQNNGVVDDSQLPKDRFSAERLKGVDSTLKIQPAKLEDSAVYLCASSLREDSLNTEAFFGQGTRLTVV.

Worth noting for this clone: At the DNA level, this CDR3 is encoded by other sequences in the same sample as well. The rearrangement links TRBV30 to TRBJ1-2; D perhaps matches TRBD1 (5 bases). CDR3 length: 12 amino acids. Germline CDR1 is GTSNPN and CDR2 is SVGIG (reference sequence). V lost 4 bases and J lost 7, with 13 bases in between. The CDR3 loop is CAWTGLGGGYTF. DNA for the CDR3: TGTGCCTGGACAGGGCTGGGGGGTGGCTACACCTTC.

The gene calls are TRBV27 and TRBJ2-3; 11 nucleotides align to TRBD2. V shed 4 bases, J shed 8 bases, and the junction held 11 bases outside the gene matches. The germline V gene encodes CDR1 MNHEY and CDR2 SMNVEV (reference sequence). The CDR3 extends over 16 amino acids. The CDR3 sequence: CASSSGLAGFMGTQYF. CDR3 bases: TGTGCCAGCAGTTCTGGACTAGCGGGCTTCATGGGTACGCAGTATTTT.

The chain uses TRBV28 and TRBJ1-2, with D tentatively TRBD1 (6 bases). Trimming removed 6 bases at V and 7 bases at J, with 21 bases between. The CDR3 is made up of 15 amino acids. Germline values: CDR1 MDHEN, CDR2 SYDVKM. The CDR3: CASSPDSPGGVGYTF. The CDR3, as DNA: TGTGCCAGCAGCCCGGACAGTCCCGGAGGGGTTGGCTACACCTTC.

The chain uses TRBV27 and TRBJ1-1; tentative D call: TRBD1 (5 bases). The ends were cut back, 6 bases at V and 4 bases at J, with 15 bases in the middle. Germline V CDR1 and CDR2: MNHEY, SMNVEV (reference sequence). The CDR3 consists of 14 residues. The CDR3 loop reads CASRFQGVTTEAFF. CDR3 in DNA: TGTGCCAGCAGATTTCAGGGAGTGACCACTGAAGCTTTCTTT.

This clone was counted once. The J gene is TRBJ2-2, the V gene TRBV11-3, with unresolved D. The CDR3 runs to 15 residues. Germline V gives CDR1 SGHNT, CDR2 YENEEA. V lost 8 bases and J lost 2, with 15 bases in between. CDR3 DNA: TGTGCCAGCCGTTTAGCCTTGGGAAACACCGGGGAGCTGTTTTTT. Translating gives CASRLALGNTGELFF.

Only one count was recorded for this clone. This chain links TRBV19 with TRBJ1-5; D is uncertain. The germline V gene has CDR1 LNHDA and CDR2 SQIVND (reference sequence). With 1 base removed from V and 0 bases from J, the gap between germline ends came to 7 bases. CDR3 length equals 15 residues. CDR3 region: CASSIGQASNQPQHF. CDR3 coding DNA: TGTGCCAGTAGTATAGGGCAGGCTAGCAATCAGCCCCAGCATTTT.

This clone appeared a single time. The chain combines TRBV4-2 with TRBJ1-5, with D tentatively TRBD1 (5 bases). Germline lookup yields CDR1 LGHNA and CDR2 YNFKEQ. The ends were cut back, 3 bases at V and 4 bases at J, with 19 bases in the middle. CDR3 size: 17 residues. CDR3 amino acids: CASSQTDGADLNQPQHF. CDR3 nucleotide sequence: TGTGCCAGCAGCCAGACGGACGGGGCAGACCTTAATCAGCCCCAGCATTTT.

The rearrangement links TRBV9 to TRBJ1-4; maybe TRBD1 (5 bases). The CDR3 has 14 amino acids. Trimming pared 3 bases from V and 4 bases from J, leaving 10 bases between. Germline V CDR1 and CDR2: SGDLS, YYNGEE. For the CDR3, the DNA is TGTGCCAGCAGCGAGGGGACGGTTAATGAAAAACTGTTTTTT. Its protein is CASSEGTVNEKLFF.

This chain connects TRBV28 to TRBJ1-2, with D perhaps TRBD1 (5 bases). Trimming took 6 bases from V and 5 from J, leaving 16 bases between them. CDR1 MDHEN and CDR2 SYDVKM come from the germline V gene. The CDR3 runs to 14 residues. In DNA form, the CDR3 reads TGTGCCAGCAGCCGGGGGGTCGAGGGGTATGGCTACACCTTC. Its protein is CASSRGVEGYGYTF.

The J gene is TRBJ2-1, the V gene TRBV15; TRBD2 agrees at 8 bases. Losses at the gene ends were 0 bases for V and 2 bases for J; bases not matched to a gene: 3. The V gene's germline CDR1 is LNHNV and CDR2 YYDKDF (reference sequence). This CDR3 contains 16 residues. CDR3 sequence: CATSRELAATYNEQFF. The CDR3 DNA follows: TGTGCCACCAGCAGAGAACTAGCGGCCACCTACAATGAGCAGTTCTTC. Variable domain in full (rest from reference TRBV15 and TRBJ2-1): DAMVIQNPRYQVTQFGKPVTLSCSQTLNHNVMYWYQQKSSQAPKLLFHYYDKDFNNEADTPDNFQSRRPNTSFCFLDIRSPGLGDTAMYLCATSRELAATYNEQFFGPGTRLTVL.

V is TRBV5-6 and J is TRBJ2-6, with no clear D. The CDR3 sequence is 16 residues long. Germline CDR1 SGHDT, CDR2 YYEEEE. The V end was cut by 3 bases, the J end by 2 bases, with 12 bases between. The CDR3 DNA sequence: TGTGCCAGCAGCTCCTTCTTGGGTCCTGGGGCCAACGTCCTGACTTTC. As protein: CASSSFLGPGANVLTF.

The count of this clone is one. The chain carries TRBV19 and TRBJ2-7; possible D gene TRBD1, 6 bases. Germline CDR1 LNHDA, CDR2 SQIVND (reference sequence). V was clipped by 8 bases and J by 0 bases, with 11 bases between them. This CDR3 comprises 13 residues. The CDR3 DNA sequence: TGTGCCAGTCTCGACAGGATCTCCTACGAGCAGTACTTC. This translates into CASLDRISYEQYF.